This T cell receptor (beta chain) derives from a study of metastatic and nonmetastatic thyroid tumors. Study information: Repertoires from malignant and benign thyroid patients were compared across blood and tumor or nodule tissue.

No treatment had been given to any patient before thyroid surgery. Study outcomes and limitations: Significantly higher TCR beta diversity was reportedly seen in malignant thyroid tumors than benign nodules, in blood and tumor.

Germline values: CDR1 SGHAT, CDR2 FQNNGV. The CDR3 spans 15 residues. V lost 1 base and J lost 3; bases outside the gene matches: 3. TCRdb called clones again from the PCR reads with MiXCR. Of 45,000 to 65,000 clones listed, approximately 17% were seen once; the top ten hold 2.5% to 3%. This clone was seen ten or more times. The antigen remains unidentified. The receptor comes from a female donor with papillary thyroid cancer or a benign thyroid nodule (not recorded which). Some clones in this sample may be carry-over from other donors' samples. This sequence joins TRBV11-2 and TRBJ2-7, with 10 bases identical to TRBD2. Sequenced input: blood. The DNA of the CDR3 is TGTGCCAGCAGCTTAGGGACTAGCGGCCACTACGAGCAGTACTTC. Residues: CASSLGTSGHYEQYF.